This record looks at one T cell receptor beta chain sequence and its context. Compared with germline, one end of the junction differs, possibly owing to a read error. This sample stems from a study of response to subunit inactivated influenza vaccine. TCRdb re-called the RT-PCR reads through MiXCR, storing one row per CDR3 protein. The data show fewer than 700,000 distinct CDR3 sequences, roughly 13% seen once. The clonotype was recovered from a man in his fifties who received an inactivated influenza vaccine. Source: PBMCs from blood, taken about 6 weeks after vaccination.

The CDR3 sequence is CASRQGSVSGVLFF. The CDR3 bases are TGTGCCAGCAGGCAGGGGTCGGTCAGCGGGGTGCTGTTTTTT. The V call is TRBV5-5, the J call TRBJ2-2; a possible D gene is TRBD2 (7 bases). This CDR3 has 14 amino acids. CDR1 SGHKS and CDR2 YYEKEE come from the germline V gene (reference sequence).